The present T cell receptor beta chain was sequenced within a study of graft-versus-host responses after intestinal transplantation. Study summary: Recipients were given multivisceral, liver-intestinal, or isolated intestinal transplants. Tacrolimus plus steroids were given to all recipients for roughly three years, preceded by anti-thymocyte globulin induction. Study-wide findings and caveats: GvH clones were found in recipient marrow; some appeared first in ileum or blood. Declining HvG levels early post-transplant were linked to peak circulating GvH clone levels.

CDR3 size: 18 residues. Germline CDR1 is SGHVS and CDR2 is FQNEAQ. J lost 4 bases, V lost 4 bases, and 13 bases had no gene match. This clone showed up just once. Its antigen remains unidentified. Intraepithelial and lamina propria lymphocytes were released after the graft tissue was processed. Assay used: immunoSEQ multiplex PCR; TCRdb lists only in-frame clones, some missing. Of almost 4,500 clones listed, about 65% were seen once; the top ten hold about 8.4%. The V gene is TRBV7-8, the J gene TRBJ2-3; 11 nucleotides line up with TRBD2. The sequence was obtained from a human patient who received an intestinal transplant, so some T cells may come from the graft donor. The sequenced sample was ileum tissue, obtained 17 days after transplant. The CDR3 region has the DNA TGTGCCAGCAGCTCACCTAGCGGGGGGCCATCCGGCCCAGATACGCAGTATTTT. It translates to CASSSPSGGPSGPDTQYF.